This TCR beta chain is drawn from a study of blood T cell repertoires in COVID-19. Study information: Sources were T cells, B-cell-depleted T cells, or PBMCs; the material itself was cDNA or gDNA.

This CDR3 comprises 14 residues. Germline V CDR1 and CDR2: SGDLS, YYNGEE. The ends were cut back, 2 bases at V and 7 bases at J, with 13 bases in the middle. In the study's own analysis: Nucleated cell number was recorded as an estimate derived from reference gene primer amplification. Sequencing used immunoSEQ multiplex PCR; TCRdb keeps in-frame clones, though not all of them. That table supplies the V and J calls and clone size; D and trimming were determined from the DNA. The repertoire holds about 36,000 clones, roughly 80% seen once, with 2% in the top ten. This chain joins TRBV9 and TRBJ1-5; D perhaps matches TRBD1 (5 bases). The sequenced material came from peripheral blood. This receptor was obtained from a man in his 60s with active COVID-19. CDR3 DNA sequence: TGTGCCAGCAGCGTGACAGATACGCGGCAGCCCCAGCATTTT. It is translated as CASSVTDTRQPQHF.